Listed here are 32 T cell receptor beta chains from one sample, sequenced in a study of shared clonotypes between healthy human individuals. Naive-designated CD8 cells lacked CD45RO, were positively enriched for CCR7, and omitted terminally differentiated effector memory CD45RA+ cells. Only in-frame clones appear in the TCRdb table, and some are missing; sequencing was by immunoSEQ multiplex PCR. The sample carries about 2.1 million clones, about 92% recorded once. The sequenced sample consisted of naive CD8+ T cells from PBMCs. The source of these receptors is a man younger than 35 in good health. Some clones in this sample may be carry-over from other donors' samples.

This chain links TRBV27 with TRBJ2-1; 9 bases fit TRBD1. J lost 7 bases, V lost 5 bases, and 12 bases had no gene match. Per the germline V gene, CDR1 is MNHEY and CDR2 is SMNVEV (reference sequence). The CDR3 totals 16 residues. In DNA, the CDR3 is TGTGCCAGCAGTCCGGGGGCGGGACAGGGTAGGAATGAGCAGTTCTTC. Encoded protein: CASSPGAGQGRNEQFF.

In DNA, the CDR3 is TGTGCCAGCAGCTCAACTAGCGAGAACACCGGGGAGCTGTTTTTT. This encodes CASSSTSENTGELFF. The chain joins TRBV7-9 to TRBJ2-2, with TRBD2 matching over 7 bases. Trimming removed 4 bases from V and 1 base from J; junction bases left unmatched: 3. The CDR3 contains 15 residues. The germline gives CDR1 SEHNR, CDR2 FQNEAQ (reference sequence).

The chain carries TRBV10-3 and TRBJ1-1; D gene unclear. V was shortened by 5 bases and J by 0 bases, with 7 bases between the two germline ends. The CDR3 contains 13 residues. Germline V gene data show CDR1 as ENHRY and CDR2 as SYGVKD. Here the CDR3 DNA reads TGTGCCATCAGTACAGTTCTGAACACTGAAGCTTTCTTT. Amino acid sequence: CAISTVLNTEAFF.

A word on this clone: Within the sample, other DNA sequences also encode this same CDR3. V is TRBV28 and J is TRBJ2-5; D is unclear. Germline lookup yields CDR1 MDHEN and CDR2 SYDVKM. The ends were cut back, 2 bases at V and 5 bases at J, with 9 bases in the middle. CDR3 length: 13 residues. The CDR3 region is CASSLGGGETQYF. DNA for the CDR3: TGTGCCAGCAGTTTAGGTGGCGGCGAGACCCAGTACTTC. Supplemented by reference TRBV28 and TRBJ2-5, the full variable domain reads DVKVTQSSRYLVKRTGEKVFLECVQDMDHENMFWYRQDPGLGLRLIYFSYDVKMKEKGDIPEGYSVSREKKERFSLILESASTNQTSMYLCASSLGGGETQYFGPGTRLLVL.

Concerning this clone itself: Other DNA sequences in this sample translate to the same CDR3. The genes are TRBV18 and TRBJ2-7; D is tentatively TRBD1 or TRBD2 (5 bases each). Trimming took off 1 base at V and 4 bases at J, with 8 bases between the two ends. This CDR3 is built from 13 residues. Germline CDR1 reads KGHSH; CDR2 reads LQKENI. The CDR3 DNA is TGTGCCAGCTCACCACGAGGGGCGTACGAGCAGTACTTC. It specifies CASSPRGAYEQYF.

The V and J genes are TRBV7-9 and TRBJ2-6; TRBD1 matches at 8 bases. Germline values: CDR1 SEHNR, CDR2 FQNEAQ (reference sequence). CDR3 length: 17 amino acids. Germline trimming cut 5 bases from V and 3 bases from J; bases unmatched to any gene: 9. The CDR3 bases are TGTGCCAGCAGCCAAAGACAGGGGCGGAGTGGGGCCAACGTCCTGACTTTC. It specifies CASSQRQGRSGANVLTF.

J is TRBJ2-1 and V is TRBV5-4; 7 positions agree with TRBD1. The CDR3 is 14 residues long. In germline, CDR1 is SGHNT, CDR2 YYREEE (reference sequence). The J segment lost 7 bases and the V segment lost 4 bases, leaving 8 bases of the junction unmatched. The CDR3 DNA reads TGTGCCAGCAGCAGACAGGGAGAGAGGAATGAGCAGTTCTTC. Translation gives CASSRQGERNEQFF.

CDR3 protein: CASSHGRGYGANVLTF. Written as DNA, the CDR3 is TGCGCCAGCAGCCATGGAAGGGGGTACGGGGCCAACGTCCTGACTTTC. J is TRBJ2-6 and V is TRBV4-1; possibly TRBD1 for D (6 bases). V was shortened by 3 bases and J by 4 bases, with 13 bases between the two germline ends. Germline CDR1 MGHRA, CDR2 YSYEKL. CDR3 length equals 16 residues.

The CDR3 loop is CASREVTSYEQYF. DNA of the CDR3: TGCGCCAGCAGAGAGGTTACGTCCTACGAGCAGTACTTC. The chain couples TRBV5-1 to TRBJ2-7; D ambiguous. V shed 5 bases and J shed 1 base, with 10 bases lying between them. This CDR3 comprises 13 residues. Germline assignment: CDR1 SGHRS and CDR2 YFSETQ.

This chain uses TRBV4-1 with TRBJ2-7, with TRBD1 identical over 7 bases. The V gene's germline CDR1 is MGHRA and CDR2 YSYEKL. J gave up 3 bases and V 5 bases, and 7 bases lay outside the gene matches. This CDR3 comprises 14 residues. The CDR3 protein is CASSISDRVYEQYF. CDR3 bases: TGCGCCAGCAGCATATCAGACAGGGTCTACGAGCAGTACTTC.

The rearrangement joins TRBV10-3 to TRBJ2-5, with unresolved D. The CDR3 has 15 amino acids. Trimming left V 4 bases short and J 1 base short, with 13 bases between. Per the germline V gene, CDR1 is ENHRY and CDR2 is SYGVKD. CDR3 coding DNA: TGTGCCATCAGTGGAATCGAAGGTACCCAAGAGACCCAGTACTTC. It codes for CAISGIEGTQETQYF.

V usage is TRBV4-3 and J usage is TRBJ2-7; either TRBD1 or TRBD2 may fit D (5 bases each). Trimming took 0 bases from V and 6 from J, leaving 18 bases between them. CDR1 and CDR2 (germline): LGHNA, YSLEER. This CDR3 is 16 amino acids long. The CDR3 nucleotides are TGCGCCAGCAGCCAAGATCTGACGACCGTGGGGGTCGAGCAGTACTTC. The encoded protein is CASSQDLTTVGVEQYF.

The V call is TRBV27, the J call TRBJ2-7, with 8 bases matching TRBD1. Germline CDR1 and CDR2: MNHEY and SMNVEV (reference sequence). J was trimmed by 0 bases and V by 10 bases; bases with no gene match: 11. The CDR3 has 15 amino acids. The CDR3 region is CATSTGTGASYEQYF. The CDR3 DNA follows: TGTGCCACCTCAACCGGGACAGGCGCCTCCTACGAGCAGTACTTC.

The chain has TRBV4-3 and TRBJ1-6; the D is unclear. Trimming cost V 0 bases and J 6 bases, with 12 bases left between them. The CDR3 spans 16 residues. Germline V lookup: CDR1 LGHNA, CDR2 YSLEER. The CDR3 DNA follows: TGCGCCAGCAGCCAAGATCGAGGGAGAGGTAATTCACCCCTCCACTTT. It yields the protein CASSQDRGRGNSPLHF.

Only one count was recorded for this clone. The chain employs TRBV19 and TRBJ2-7; either TRBD1 or TRBD2 may supply D (5 bases each). Germline assignment: CDR1 LNHDA and CDR2 SQIVND (reference sequence). The CDR3 contains 14 residues. Trimming pared 4 bases from V and 2 bases from J, leaving 12 bases between. This chain's CDR3 is CASSKWDQAYEQYF. CDR3 sequence (DNA): TGTGCCAGTAGTAAATGGGACCAGGCCTACGAGCAGTACTTC. The entire variable domain, with the rest obtained from reference TRBV19 and TRBJ2-7, is as follows: DGGITQSPKYLFRKEGQNVTLSCEQNLNHDAMYWYRQDPGQGLRLIYYSQIVNDFQKGDIAEGYSVSREKKESFPLTVTSAQKNPTAFYLCASSKWDQAYEQYFGPGTRLTVT.

This chain connects TRBV9 to TRBJ2-7; 9 nucleotides agree with TRBD2. The V and J ends lost 0 bases and 7 bases, in that order; junction bases with no gene match: 8. The germline V gene encodes CDR1 SGDLS and CDR2 YYNGEE. The CDR3 consists of 15 residues. CDR3 amino acids: CASSVDAGGPEEQYF. CDR3 in DNA: TGTGCCAGCAGCGTAGATGCGGGAGGGCCTGAGGAGCAGTACTTC.

The V and J genes are TRBV27 and TRBJ2-2; TRBD1 is a possible D gene (6 bases). The ends were cut back, 5 bases at V and 4 bases at J, with 17 bases in the middle. There are 16 residues in the CDR3. Germline CDR1 and CDR2: MNHEY and SMNVEV (reference sequence). The CDR3 sequence is CASSPDQGTGTGELFF. CDR3 DNA sequence: TGTGCCAGCAGTCCTGATCAGGGGACGGGCACCGGGGAGCTGTTTTTT.

The gene calls are TRBV28 and TRBJ1-1; perhaps TRBD1 as D (6 bases). Trimming took off 8 bases at V and 6 bases at J, with 25 bases between the two ends. The CDR3 spans 16 residues. From germline, CDR1 is MDHEN and CDR2 SYDVKM. CDR3 coding DNA: TGTGCCAGCCGAAGTCACAGGGAAAACCAGGGCCCTGAAGCTTTCTTT. It codes for CASRSHRENQGPEAFF.

This clone was found once. The sample contains more than one DNA sequence encoding this CDR3. This sequence joins TRBV27 and TRBJ2-2, with D hard to call. V was trimmed by 4 bases and J by 8 bases, leaving 8 bases between them. The CDR3 length is 12 residues. The germline gives CDR1 MNHEY, CDR2 SMNVEV (reference sequence). CDR3 nucleotides: TGTGCCAGCAGTTCGAGGCCGGGGGAGCTGTTTTTT. Its protein product is CASSSRPGELFF.

The V and J genes are TRBV7-9 and TRBJ1-4; D not resolved. Trimming removed 5 bases at V and 3 bases at J, with 7 bases between. The CDR3 consists of 13 residues. CDR1 is SEHNR and CDR2 is FQNEAQ in the germline V gene (reference sequence). CDR3 sequence: CASSARPNEKLFF. The CDR3 bases are TGTGCCAGCAGCGCACGGCCTAATGAAAAACTGTTTTTT.

Here the CDR3 reads CASSLDPDSERFYTF. The DNA for the CDR3 is TGTGCCAGCAGCTTAGACCCGGACAGTGAAAGGTTCTACACCTTC. The rearrangement joins TRBV11-2 to TRBJ1-2, with D possibly TRBD1 on 6 matching bases. Germline values: CDR1 SGHAT, CDR2 FQNNGV. This CDR3 is 15 amino acids long. V was pared by 0 bases and J by 10 bases, with 18 bases between.

The rearrangement links TRBV30 to TRBJ2-1; the match to TRBD2 covers 11 bases. The junction had 9 bases not matched to a gene; V was cut back by 2 bases and J by 0 bases. Germline values: CDR1 GTSNPN, CDR2 SVGIG (reference sequence). The CDR3 is 18 amino acids. The CDR3, as DNA: TGTGCCTGGAGTTCTAGACTAGCGGGGTATAGCTCCTACAATGAGCAGTTCTTC. Protein product: CAWSSRLAGYSSYNEQFF.

The chain joins TRBV5-1 to TRBJ1-2, with 8 bases identical to TRBD1. Trimming removed 0 bases from V and 4 bases from J; junction bases left unmatched: 11. CDR1 and CDR2 from the germline V gene are SGHRS and YFSETQ. This CDR3 spans 17 amino acids. CDR3 DNA sequence: TGCGCCAGCAGCTTGGGGGACAGGAGTTCTTTAATCTATGGCTACACCTTC. Translating gives CASSLGDRSSLIYGYTF.

The chain employs TRBV29-1 and TRBJ1-2, with TRBD1 matching over 8 bases. The V gene's germline CDR1 is SQVTM and CDR2 ANQGSEA. This CDR3 contains 13 residues. Trimming at V came to 5 bases and at J to 6 bases, leaving 8 bases not matched to a gene. CDR3 sequence (DNA): TGCAGCGTTTTTCAGGGGGCAGTCGATGGCTACACCTTC. Encoded protein: CSVFQGAVDGYTF.

This chain joins TRBV28 and TRBJ2-5; D is perhaps TRBD1 (6 bases). The CDR3 is made up of 15 amino acids. Per the germline V gene, CDR1 is MDHEN and CDR2 is SYDVKM. Trimming cost V 3 bases and J 4 bases, with 15 bases left between them. The CDR3: CASSFGSGAGETQYF. The CDR3 nucleotides are TGTGCCAGCAGTTTTGGATCAGGGGCTGGAGAGACCCAGTACTTC.

The rearrangement links TRBV9 to TRBJ2-1; TRBD2 matches at 7 bases. Trimming took 0 bases from V and 3 from J; bases not matched to a gene: 12. Germline V gene data show CDR1 as SGDLS and CDR2 as YYNGEE. The CDR3 sequence is 18 residues long. CDR3 DNA sequence: TGTGCCAGCAGCGTAGCTCCAATCGCGGGAGTTGTCTACAATGAGCAGTTCTTC. This sequence encodes CASSVAPIAGVVYNEQFF.

As to this clone: Other DNA sequences in this specimen translate into the identical CDR3. This chain joins TRBV29-1 and TRBJ2-7; D not certain. The CDR3 extends over 11 amino acids. V lost 5 bases and J lost 1, with 6 bases in between. Looked up from germline, CDR1 is SQVTM and CDR2 is ANQGSEA. The CDR3 region is CSVLRSYEQYF. CDR3 sequence (DNA): TGCAGCGTTCTTAGATCCTACGAGCAGTACTTC.

In DNA form, the CDR3 reads TGTGCCAGCAGTTTCATCTCAGAGAACACTGAAGCTTTCTTT. Protein sequence: CASSFISENTEAFF. V usage is TRBV28 and J usage is TRBJ1-1; D is ambiguous. The CDR3 covers 14 residues. The V end was cut by 3 bases, the J end by 1 base, with 9 bases between. In germline, CDR1 is MDHEN, CDR2 SYDVKM.

This chain links TRBV28 with TRBJ1-2; D uncertain. Germline CDR1 and CDR2: MDHEN and SYDVKM. V shed 7 bases and J shed 4 bases, with 13 bases lying between them. CDR3 length: 13 residues. The CDR3 DNA sequence: TGTGCCAGCAATTTCGCAGGAGGCTATGGCTACACCTTC. This translates into CASNFAGGYGYTF.

The J gene is TRBJ2-7, the V gene TRBV27; D is unresolved. V shed 5 bases and J shed 2 bases, with 13 bases lying between them. Germline CDR1 and CDR2: MNHEY and SMNVEV (reference sequence). The CDR3 extends over 14 amino acids. The CDR3, as DNA: TGTGCCAGCAGTCCTATACAGCTACCCTACGAGCAGTACTTC. Translation gives CASSPIQLPYEQYF.

This rearrangement joins TRBV6-5 to TRBJ2-7; possible D gene TRBD2, 6 bases. CDR1 and CDR2 from the germline V gene are MNHEY and SVGAGI. This CDR3 is built from 13 residues. The V end was cut by 6 bases, the J end by 3 bases, with 12 bases between. CDR3 sequence (DNA): TGTGCCAGCAGCGAGGGACTGCGCTACGAGCAGTACTTC. Translating gives CASSEGLRYEQYF.

This clone has only one observation. The V call is TRBV28, the J call TRBJ1-1; D remains ambiguous. V gave up 6 bases and J gave up 7 bases, with 9 bases separating them. The V gene's germline CDR1 is MDHEN and CDR2 SYDVKM. The CDR3 is made up of 11 amino acids. This CDR3 reads CASRLGYEAFF. CDR3 nucleotide sequence: TGTGCCAGCAGACTAGGCTATGAAGCTTTCTTT.